This paragraph reports one T cell receptor (beta chain). Its antigen remains unidentified. These data are taken from a study of beta chain features in type 1 diabetes. Study-level background: Cells sorted and examined across all samples totaled more than 90,000,000. Study-wide results and limits: VDJ junctions from type 1 diabetes patients carried fewer insertions and larger deletions. All four CD4+ subsets from Type 1 diabetes patients carried moderately but significantly shorter TCRB CDR3s.

Donors contributed one heparinised blood draw apiece, averaging approximately 120 mL. Central memory, naive, regulatory and stem cell-like memory CD4+ cells were sorted by CD45RO/CCR7/CD25/CD127/CD95/CD27. Isolated RNA was reverse transcribed in full, so expressed TCRB transcripts were sequenced. Method: immunoSEQ multiplex PCR; TCRdb's copy keeps in-frame clones and lacks some. The sample shows a few hundred thousand clones, around 16% of them seen only once. The CDR3 sequence is 16 residues long. Trimming pared 1 base from V and 0 bases from J, leaving 11 bases between. The germline CDR1 and CDR2 sequences are SGHDT and YYEEEE.

The sample taken for sequencing was naive CD4+ T cells from blood. The chain is built from TRBV5-6 and TRBJ1-3; D is unresolved. The sequence was obtained from a man aged 25-45 years with type 1 diabetes. The CDR3 here is CASSLRQWSSGNTIYF. CDR3 bases: TGTGCCAGCAGCTTGCGGCAGTGGAGCTCTGGAAACACCATATATTTT.